The table lists the clone carrying this TCR beta chain with many counts. Its antigen is unidentified. The data are from a study of Graves' ophthalmopathy and Graves' hyperthyroidism. RNA transcripts were the template, and TCR beta CDR3 regions were amplified from them. First-round RT-PCR used HTBI primers; second-round multiplex PCR followed. TCRdb recomputed calls from the multiplex PCR reads with MiXCR, one row per CDR3 protein. Of around 1,000,000 distinct CDR3 sequences detected, less than 45% appear once; the ten largest clones hold around 10%. Study findings and constraints: Blood shared most expanded thyroid clonotypes above 0.001 frequency.

CDR3 size: 15 residues. Germline V CDR1 and CDR2: SQVTM, ANQGSEA. The germline V and J ends were trimmed by 0 bases and 0 bases, with 9 bases remaining between them. The sequenced material came from peripheral blood or thyroid tissue (not recorded which). The rearrangement uses TRBV29-1 and TRBJ1-3; D perhaps matches TRBD1 (5 bases). The sequence derives from an adult man with Graves' hyperthyroidism. CDR3 sequence (DNA): TGCAGCGTTGAAGATGGGGGAAGCTCTGGAAACACCATATATTTT. The encoded protein is CSVEDGGSSGNTIYF.